This TCR beta chain stems from a study of T cell responses to AZD1222 COVID-19 vaccine. To note about this clone: Its antigen remains unknown.

General study points: Repertoire sampling occurred only after the peak T cell response. Among the donors, most were white British and more were female, and clonal diversity was possibly underestimated. Only five or six individuals given AZD1222 were seropositive at baseline.

TCRdb's table, derived via immunoSEQ multiplex PCR, lists solely in-frame clones and lacks some. The sample shows roughly 100,000 clones, roughly 86% of them seen only once. The ends lost 2 bases at V and 3 bases at J; junction bases unmatched: 0. Germline CDR1 and CDR2: LGHNA and YSLEER. The CDR3 extends over 14 amino acids. The receptor comes from an adult who received the MenACWY meningococcal vaccine as a control. The rearrangement joins TRBV4-3 to TRBJ2-7; 11 bases line up with TRBD2. Sequencing used peripheral blood, obtained 28 days after the second dose of the MenACWY control vaccine. The CDR3, as DNA: TGCGCCAGCAGCCAACTAGCGGGGGGCTACGAGCAGTACTTC. It is translated as CASSQLAGGYEQYF.